The entry below describes one T cell receptor beta chain. These data originate in a study of blood T cell repertoires in COVID-19. Turning to the study itself: Sites across the United States, Italy and Spain contributed samples from acute and convalescent COVID-19. PBMCs, B-cell-depleted T cells, or T cells provided the cDNA or gDNA that made up the material.

Study processing details: Amplification with reference gene primers provided the estimates of nucleated cell counts. Sequencing used immunoSEQ multiplex PCR; TCRdb keeps in-frame clones, though not all of them. D and trimming were read from the DNA, whereas the V and J calls and clone size are those reported in that table. The profile shows roughly 14,000 clones, 84% of them singletons. The germline gives CDR1 LNHDA, CDR2 SQIVND (reference sequence). The CDR3 covers 14 residues. Trimming took 10 bases from V and 3 from J, leaving 15 bases between them. The chain is built from TRBV19 and TRBJ1-4, with a possible D match to TRBD1 (6 bases). The sequenced sample was peripheral blood. This TCR was sampled from a woman aged 50 to 60 with active or convalescent COVID-19. The CDR3 protein is CATAQGSANEKLFF. Here the CDR3 DNA reads TGTGCCACCGCCCAGGGGAGCGCTAATGAAAAACTGTTTTTT.